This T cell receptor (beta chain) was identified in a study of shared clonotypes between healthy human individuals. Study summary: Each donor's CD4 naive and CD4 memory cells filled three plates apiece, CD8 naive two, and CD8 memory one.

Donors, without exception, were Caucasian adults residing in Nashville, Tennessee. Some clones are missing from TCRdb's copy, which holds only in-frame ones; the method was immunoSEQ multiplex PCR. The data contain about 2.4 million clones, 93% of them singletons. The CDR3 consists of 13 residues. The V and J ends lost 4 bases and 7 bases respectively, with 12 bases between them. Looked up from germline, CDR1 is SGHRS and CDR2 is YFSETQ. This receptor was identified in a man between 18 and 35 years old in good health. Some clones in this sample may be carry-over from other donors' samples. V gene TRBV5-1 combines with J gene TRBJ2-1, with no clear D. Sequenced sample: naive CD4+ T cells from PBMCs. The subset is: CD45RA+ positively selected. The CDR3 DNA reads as TGCGCCAGCAGCCTCCTCTCCGGGAATGAGCAGTTCTTC. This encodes CASSLLSGNEQFF.